This TCR beta chain was retrieved from a study of T cell responses to AZD1222 COVID-19 vaccine. The CDR3 contains 17 residues. Trimming took 5 bases from V and 0 from J; bases not matched to a gene: 10. Germline V gives CDR1 SEHNR, CDR2 FQNEAQ (reference sequence). Clones were read by immunoSEQ multiplex PCR, and TCRdb kept only the in-frame ones, dropping some. The sample lists over 150,000 clones; around 85% were seen once. The TCR comes from an adult who received the AZD1222 COVID-19 vaccine. This material consisted of peripheral blood, taken 28 days after the second AZD1222 dose. This chain links TRBV7-9 with TRBJ2-3; 8 positions match TRBD2. CDR3: CASSPRGGVVSTDTQYF. The CDR3 DNA reads as TGTGCCAGCAGCCCCCGGGGGGGTGTTGTGAGCACAGATACGCAGTATTTT.